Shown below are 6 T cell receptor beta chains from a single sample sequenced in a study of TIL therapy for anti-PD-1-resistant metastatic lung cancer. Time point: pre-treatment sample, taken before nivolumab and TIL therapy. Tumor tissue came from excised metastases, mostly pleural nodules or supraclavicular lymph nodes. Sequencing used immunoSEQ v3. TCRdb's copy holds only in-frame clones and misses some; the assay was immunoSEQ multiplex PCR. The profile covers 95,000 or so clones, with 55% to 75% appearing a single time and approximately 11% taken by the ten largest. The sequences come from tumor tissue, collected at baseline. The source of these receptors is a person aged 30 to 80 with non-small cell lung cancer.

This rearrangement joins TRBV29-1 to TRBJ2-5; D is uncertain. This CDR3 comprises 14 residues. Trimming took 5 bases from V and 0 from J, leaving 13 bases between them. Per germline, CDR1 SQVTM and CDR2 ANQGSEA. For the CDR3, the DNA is TGCAGCGTTAAAAGGACCACCTACCAAGAGACCCAGTACTTC. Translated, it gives CSVKRTTYQETQYF.

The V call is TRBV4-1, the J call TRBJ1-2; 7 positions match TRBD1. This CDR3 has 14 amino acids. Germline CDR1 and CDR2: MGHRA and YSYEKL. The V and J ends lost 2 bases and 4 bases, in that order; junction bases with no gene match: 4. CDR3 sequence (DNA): TGCGCCAGCAGCCAAAGGGGGCTAGGCTATGGCTACACCTTC. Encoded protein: CASSQRGLGYGYTF.

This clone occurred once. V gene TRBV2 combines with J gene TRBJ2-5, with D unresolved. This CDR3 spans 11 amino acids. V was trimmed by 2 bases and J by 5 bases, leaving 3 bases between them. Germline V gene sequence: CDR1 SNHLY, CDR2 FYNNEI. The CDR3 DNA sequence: TGTGCCAGCAGTGAATGGGAGACCCAGTACTTC. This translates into CASSEWETQYF.

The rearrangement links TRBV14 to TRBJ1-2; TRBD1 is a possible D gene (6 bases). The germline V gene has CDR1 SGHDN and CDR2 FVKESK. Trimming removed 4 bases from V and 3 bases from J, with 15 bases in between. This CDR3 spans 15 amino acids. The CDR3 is CASSPTGRRDYGYTF. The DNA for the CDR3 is TGTGCCAGCAGCCCGACAGGCCGGAGGGACTATGGCTACACCTTC.

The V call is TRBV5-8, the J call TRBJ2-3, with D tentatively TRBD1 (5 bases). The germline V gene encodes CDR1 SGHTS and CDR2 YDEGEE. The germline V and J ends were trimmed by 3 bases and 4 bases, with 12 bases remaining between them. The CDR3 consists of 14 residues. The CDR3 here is CASSSREGADTQYF. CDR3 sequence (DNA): TGTGCCAGCAGCTCCAGGGAAGGGGCAGATACGCAGTATTTT.

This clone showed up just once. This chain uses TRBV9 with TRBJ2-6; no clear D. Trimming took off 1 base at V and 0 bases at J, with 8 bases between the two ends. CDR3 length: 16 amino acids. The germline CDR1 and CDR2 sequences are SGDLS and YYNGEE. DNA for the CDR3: TGTGCCAGCAGCGTAAAACAGATCTCTGGGGCCAACGTCCTGACTTTC. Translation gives CASSVKQISGANVLTF.